This passage covers 30 T cell receptor beta chains from one sample sequenced in a study of cytomegalovirus exposure and HLA in healthy donors. PCR employed 60 Vbeta and 13 Jbeta primers. The protocol was immunoSEQ multiplex PCR, while the TCRdb copy is restricted to in-frame clones and leaves out a portion. Seen here are approximately 210,000 clones, 70% to 80% observed once, and the top ten hold 2.1%. The specimen was PBMCs. These receptors came from a woman in her thirties in good health and CMV-seropositive.

The chain couples TRBV30 to TRBJ1-5, with 9 bases matching TRBD1. CDR3 length: 13 amino acids. The germline gives CDR1 GTSNPN, CDR2 SVGIG (reference sequence). V was pared by 7 bases and J by 7 bases, with 8 bases of the junction left unmatched. The CDR3 sequence: CALGQGSGQPQHF. The CDR3 region has the DNA TGTGCCTTGGGACAGGGATCAGGACAGCCCCAGCATTTT.

This clone is a singleton in its sample. The chain couples TRBV30 to TRBJ2-1; 8 bases align to TRBD2. The ends lost 2 bases at V and 1 base at J; junction bases unmatched: 7. Looked up from germline, CDR1 is GTSNPN and CDR2 is SVGIG (reference sequence). The CDR3 sequence is 16 residues long. The CDR3 loop reads CAWSRPGLESYNEQFF. The CDR3 bases are TGTGCCTGGAGTCGACCGGGACTAGAATCCTACAATGAGCAGTTCTTC.

The rearrangement uses TRBV11-1 and TRBJ1-2; 7 positions match TRBD1. CDR3 size: 15 residues. Unmatched junction bases numbered 7, after V lost 1 base and J lost 5 bases. Germline V gene sequence: CDR1 SGHAT, CDR2 FQDESV (reference sequence). CDR3 sequence: CASSLEEGARYGYTF. The DNA for the CDR3 is TGTGCCAGCAGCTTAGAGGAGGGGGCGCGTTATGGCTACACCTTC. Filled out from reference TRBV11-1 and TRBJ1-2, the complete variable domain reads EAEVAQSPRYKITEKSQAVAFWCDPISGHATLYWYRQILGQGPELLVQFQDESVVDDSQLPKDRFSAERLKGVDSTLKIQPAELGDSAMYLCASSLEEGARYGYTFGSGTRLTVV.

The rearrangement links TRBV28 to TRBJ1-1; D gene ambiguous. Deletions cut 7 bases from V and 4 bases from J, with 13 bases between. Germline CDR1 and CDR2: MDHEN and SYDVKM. This CDR3 region has 13 residues. In DNA form, the CDR3 reads TGTGCCAGCACCAACCAGGCAGGCACTGAAGCTTTCTTT. It is translated as CASTNQAGTEAFF.

This chain connects TRBV29-1 to TRBJ2-5, with a possible D match to TRBD2 (6 bases). The V gene lost 7 bases and the J gene lost 1 base, with 13 bases spanning the gap. The CDR3 extends over 13 amino acids. CDR1 and CDR2 from the germline V gene are SQVTM and ANQGSEA. Here the CDR3 DNA reads TGCAGCGCTCGGGGGTGGGCCCAAGAGACCCAGTACTTC. Translated: CSARGWAQETQYF.

J is TRBJ2-7 and V is TRBV7-2; 9 bases fit TRBD1. CDR3 length: 14 residues. J lost 4 bases, V lost 5 bases, and 6 bases had no gene match. CDR1 and CDR2 (germline): SGHTA, FQGNSA. The CDR3: CASSHGTGTYEQYF. The CDR3 nucleotides read TGTGCCAGCAGCCACGGGACAGGGACTTACGAGCAGTACTTC.

The gene calls are TRBV6-6 and TRBJ1-1; 7 nucleotides agree with TRBD1. The J segment lost 0 bases and the V segment lost 6 bases, leaving 7 bases of the junction unmatched. This CDR3 has 15 residues. Germline values: CDR1 MNHNY, CDR2 SVGAGI (reference sequence). The CDR3 coding sequence is TGTGCCAGCAGGCCGGGACAGTCCATGAACACTGAAGCTTTCTTT. The encoded protein is CASRPGQSMNTEAFF.

A few counts support this clone. Written as DNA, the CDR3 is TGTGCCAGCAGCACACTAGCGGCCCTAGGCCATGAGCAGTTCTTC. Translated: CASSTLAALGHEQFF. The rearrangement links TRBV7-3 to TRBJ2-1; 8 nucleotides align to TRBD2. In germline, CDR1 is SGHTA, CDR2 FQGTGA. The CDR3 sequence is 15 residues long. V lost 5 bases, J lost 8 bases, and 11 bases stayed unmatched.

This sequence joins TRBV7-2 and TRBJ2-1, with D possibly matching TRBD2 (6 bases). The V gene lost 2 bases and the J gene lost 8 bases, with 22 bases spanning the gap. Per germline, CDR1 SGHTA and CDR2 FQGNSA. CDR3 length: 17 residues. The CDR3 protein is CASSLSSLAIINYEQFF. For the CDR3, the DNA is TGTGCCAGCAGCTTATCCTCTCTAGCGATCATAAACTATGAGCAGTTCTTC.

This sequence joins TRBV6-5 and TRBJ2-5; D possibly corresponds to TRBD1 (6 bases). Near its end, the DNA agrees better with TRBJ2-7, so the J call may be wrong. This CDR3 has 14 residues. Looked up from germline, CDR1 is MNHEY and CDR2 is SVGAGI. This chain's CDR3 is CASSRTAYSYEQYF. Here the CDR3 DNA reads TGTGCCAGCAGTCGGACAGCTTACTCCTACGAGCAGTACTTC.

This chain connects TRBV4-2 to TRBJ2-3, with 9 bases that match TRBD2. Germline CDR1 and CDR2: LGHNA and YNFKEQ. The trim removed 6 bases at V and 1 base at J, leaving 2 bases unmatched. The CDR3 loop spans 14 amino acids. The CDR3 reads CASSRTSGTDTQYF. The CDR3, as DNA: TGTGCCAGCAGTCGGACTAGCGGCACAGATACGCAGTATTTT.

V gene TRBV5-1 combines with J gene TRBJ1-1; maybe TRBD1 (5 bases). V lost 4 bases to trimming and J lost 3 bases, with 13 bases between them. The CDR3 is made up of 14 amino acids. Germline CDR1 and CDR2: SGHRS and YFSETQ. CDR3 in DNA: TGCGCCAGCAGCGTGACAGCCAGGGACACTGAAGCTTTCTTT. Amino acid sequence: CASSVTARDTEAFF.

This chain links TRBV28 with TRBJ1-4, with D maybe TRBD1 (6 bases). The CDR3 sequence is 16 residues long. Germline CDR1 is MDHEN and CDR2 is SYDVKM. V shed 8 bases and J shed 5 bases, with 21 bases lying between them. Here the CDR3 reads CASSEGGVLRNEKLFF. CDR3 bases: TGTGCCAGCTCCGAAGGGGGGGTACTGAGGAATGAAAAACTGTTTTTT.

V usage is TRBV2 and J usage is TRBJ2-7; TRBD1 aligns across 8 bases. Trimming at V came to 3 bases and at J to 6 bases, leaving 10 bases not matched to a gene. The V gene's germline CDR1 is SNHLY and CDR2 FYNNEI. The CDR3 runs to 15 residues. The CDR3 sequence is CASSEDRVMMGEQYF. The CDR3 DNA reads as TGTGCCAGCAGTGAGGACAGGGTGATGATGGGCGAGCAGTACTTC. The entire variable domain, with the rest obtained from reference TRBV2 and TRBJ2-7, is as follows: EPEVTQTPSHQVTQMGQEVILRCVPISNHLYFYWYRQILGQKVEFLVSFYNNEISEKSEIFDDQFSVERPDGSNFTLKIRSTKLEDSAMYFCASSEDRVMMGEQYFGPGTRLTVT.

This rearrangement joins TRBV5-1 to TRBJ2-5; weak D call: TRBD2 (5 bases). Germline V gives CDR1 SGHRS, CDR2 YFSETQ. The CDR3 consists of 14 residues. The ends were cut back, 0 bases at V and 1 base at J, with 7 bases in the middle. Written as DNA, the CDR3 is TGCGCCAGCAGCTTGGTTAGCGCCCAAGAGACCCAGTACTTC. Its protein is CASSLVSAQETQYF.

J is TRBJ2-7 and V is TRBV5-6, with D tentatively TRBD2 (5 bases). V dropped 0 bases and J dropped 2 bases, with 9 bases sitting between them. The CDR3 spans 14 residues. Germline V lookup: CDR1 SGHDT, CDR2 YYEEEE. The CDR3 protein is CASSLELEAYEQYF. The CDR3 DNA reads TGTGCCAGCAGCTTGGAGTTGGAGGCCTACGAGCAGTACTTC.

This clone was found a few times. The rearrangement joins TRBV2 to TRBJ2-1, with 10 bases aligning to TRBD2. The CDR3 extends over 15 amino acids. CDR1 and CDR2 (germline): SNHLY, FYNNEI. With V trimmed by 2 bases and J by 4 bases, 2 bases remained unmatched. In DNA, the CDR3 is TGTGCCAGCAGTGAACTAGCGGGAGCGTACAATGAGCAGTTCTTC. It translates to CASSELAGAYNEQFF.

The chain recombines TRBV5-1 with TRBJ2-5; 9 nucleotides match TRBD2. After removal of 0 bases from V and 5 bases from J, the junction contained 5 bases not matched to a gene. Germline CDR1 is SGHRS and CDR2 is YFSETQ. This CDR3 is built from 15 residues. In DNA form, the CDR3 reads TGCGCCAGCAGCTTGGGCGGGGGGGGCCAGGAGACCCAGTACTTC. Encoded protein: CASSLGGGGQETQYF.

This rearrangement joins TRBV27 to TRBJ1-6; 10 bases match TRBD1. Germline assignment: CDR1 MNHEY and CDR2 SMNVEV (reference sequence). This CDR3 comprises 17 residues. V shed 6 bases and J 7 bases; nucleotides not matched to a gene: 12. The CDR3 DNA reads TGTGCCAGCAGCAAGGGACCGGGACAGGGGACGAATTCACCCCTCCACTTT. It is translated as CASSKGPGQGTNSPLHF.

V usage is TRBV7-2 and J usage is TRBJ2-1; D is possibly TRBD2 (6 bases). The germline V and J ends were trimmed by 5 bases and 0 bases, with 14 bases remaining between them. The CDR3 consists of 16 residues. Germline values: CDR1 SGHTA, CDR2 FQGNSA. The CDR3 is CASSPASVSSYNEQFF. In nucleotides, the CDR3 is TGTGCCAGCAGCCCCGCTAGCGTGAGCTCCTACAATGAGCAGTTCTTC.

This chain uses TRBV7-7 with TRBJ2-3, with a possible D match to TRBD2 (5 bases). This CDR3 is built from 14 residues. V was shortened by 2 bases and J by 4 bases, with 10 bases between the two germline ends. Germline V gene sequence: CDR1 SSHAT, CDR2 FNYEAQ (reference sequence). In DNA form, the CDR3 reads TGTGCCAGCAGCTTAACGGGAAGGGCAGATACGCAGTATTTT. Its protein product is CASSLTGRADTQYF.

The V gene is TRBV6-1, the J gene TRBJ1-2; 9 bases agree with TRBD1. Germline CDR1 reads MNHNS; CDR2 reads SASEGT. V was clipped by 1 base and J by 5 bases; unmatched bases: 8. This CDR3 is built from 16 residues. The CDR3 DNA follows: TGTGCCAGCAGTGAAGGATTAAACAGGGGGCTGTATGGCTACACCTTC. Translating it yields CASSEGLNRGLYGYTF.

This clone was counted only a few times. This chain links TRBV15 with TRBJ1-1; TRBD1 matches at 8 bases. Germline V gives CDR1 LNHNV, CDR2 YYDKDF (reference sequence). This CDR3 is built from 16 residues. V was clipped by 1 base and J by 4 bases; unmatched bases: 8. CDR3 amino acids: CATSRGTGWEVTEAFF. In DNA form, the CDR3 reads TGTGCCACCAGCAGAGGGACAGGGTGGGAGGTCACTGAAGCTTTCTTT.

The genes are TRBV5-1 and TRBJ2-5; 10 bases map to TRBD2. J gave up 2 bases and V 4 bases, and 2 bases lay outside the gene matches. The CDR3 extends over 14 amino acids. Per germline, CDR1 SGHRS and CDR2 YFSETQ. The CDR3 coding sequence is TGCGCCAGCAGCCCTAGCGGGGGTCAAGAGACCCAGTACTTC. This sequence encodes CASSPSGGQETQYF. Full variable domain (rest looked up from reference TRBV5-1 and TRBJ2-5): KAGVTQTPRYLIKTRGQQVTLSCSPISGHRSVSWYQQTPGQGLQFLFEYFSETQRNKGNFPGRFSGRQFSNSRSEMNVSTLELGDSALYLCASSPSGGQETQYFGPGTRLLVL.

This chain connects TRBV11-1 to TRBJ2-2, with 7 bases matching TRBD1. Trimming took 6 bases from V and 0 from J; bases not matched to a gene: 1. Per germline, CDR1 SGHAT and CDR2 FQDESV (reference sequence). The CDR3 is 14 amino acids. Written as DNA, the CDR3 is TGTGCCAGCAGGGGGACAGCGAACACCGGGGAGCTGTTTTTT. Its translation is CASRGTANTGELFF.

The chain links TRBV28 to TRBJ2-7; 8 bases match TRBD1. Unmatched junction bases numbered 4, after V lost 6 bases and J lost 6 bases. The germline gives CDR1 MDHEN, CDR2 SYDVKM. This CDR3 is built from 12 residues. This CDR3 reads CASRTGTGEQYF. The DNA for the CDR3 is TGTGCCAGCAGGACAGGGACAGGCGAGCAGTACTTC.

The chain links TRBV5-3 to TRBJ2-3; 14 nucleotides match TRBD2. TRBV5-3 is recorded as an ORF, its role being uncertain. This CDR3 is built from 17 residues. The J segment lost 4 bases and the V segment lost 5 bases, leaving 9 bases of the junction unmatched. CDR3 nucleotides: TGTGCCAGAAGTTTTCACCGACTAGCGGGAGGGTCAGATACGCAGTATTTT. As protein: CARSFHRLAGGSDTQYF.

In its sample, this clone was seen once. This chain links TRBV7-2 with TRBJ1-1; D is unresolved. This CDR3 is built from 14 residues. The V and J ends lost 3 bases and 0 bases respectively, with 8 bases between them. Germline CDR1 reads SGHTA; CDR2 reads FQGNSA. The CDR3 region has the DNA TGTGCCAGCAGCTTTTCATCGGTGAACACTGAAGCTTTCTTT. As protein: CASSFSSVNTEAFF.

The chain employs TRBV5-6 and TRBJ1-2, with 7 nucleotides matching TRBD1. Per the germline V gene, CDR1 is SGHDT and CDR2 is YYEEEE. The ends lost 4 bases at V and 3 bases at J; junction bases unmatched: 6. CDR3 length: 14 residues. Here the CDR3 reads CASSPGTEYYGYTF. Here the CDR3 DNA reads TGTGCCAGCAGCCCCGGGACAGAATACTATGGCTACACCTTC.

V and J are TRBV7-3 and TRBJ1-6, with 8 bases lining up with TRBD1. The junction had 2 bases not matched to a gene; V was cut back by 6 bases and J by 7 bases. The CDR3 contains 13 residues. In germline, CDR1 is SGHTA, CDR2 FQGTGA. The CDR3 DNA sequence: TGTGCCAGCAGTTCAGGGGGCAATTCACCCCTCCACTTT. Its translation is CASSSGGNSPLHF.